This entry features one T cell receptor (beta chain) sequence. Its antigen remains unidentified. These data belong to a study of T cell responses to AZD1222 COVID-19 vaccine. Findings of the study overall: CD4 TCRs linked to vaccination spanned spike, dominating at 160-218 and 743-854.

The table came from immunoSEQ multiplex PCR; TCRdb's copy has only in-frame clones and leaves some out. Altogether 90,000 to 110,000 clones are present, roughly 89% being singletons, with the ten largest covering 44%. The V end lost 5 bases, the J end lost 4 bases, and 20 bases lay between the germline ends. The CDR3 loop spans 15 amino acids. Germline CDR1 SQVTM, CDR2 ANQGSEA. The gene calls are TRBV29-1 and TRBJ1-2; TRBD1 is a possible D gene (6 bases). Source: peripheral blood, taken 28 days after the second AZD1222 dose. The receptor comes from an adult who received the AZD1222 COVID-19 vaccine. CDR3 coding DNA: TGCAGCGTTCCAAAGGGGGACATGGGCCTCTATGGCTACACCTTC. Protein product: CSVPKGDMGLYGYTF.